The present TCR beta chain was sequenced within a study of blood T cell repertoires in COVID-19. Under the authors' procedure: Nucleated cell counts were estimated from reference gene primer amplification. The data were produced by immunoSEQ multiplex PCR, yet TCRdb's version contains in-frame clones alone and is incomplete. The DNA was the basis for D and trimming; V, J and clone size are from that table. This table holds around 170,000 clones, about 88% found once. With V trimmed by 3 bases and J by 2 bases, 2 bases remained unmatched. The CDR3 contains 17 residues. Germline V CDR1 and CDR2: LGHDT, YNNKEL (reference sequence).

The sample was peripheral blood. This clonotype was sampled from a man aged 25 to 45 with active or convalescent COVID-19. The V and J genes are TRBV3-1 (or the pseudogene TRBV3-2) and TRBJ2-6; TRBD1 aligns across 12 bases. The CDR3 DNA follows: TGTGCCAGCAGCCAGGGACAGGGGGCAGCTGGGGCCAACGTCCTGACTTTC. Protein sequence: CASSQGQGAAGANVLTF.